This is a list of T cell receptor beta chains from one sample in a study of T cell repertoires in cytomegalovirus infection. These TCRs are of unknown antigen specificity. TCRdb reanalysed the reads using MiXCR and keeps one entry per CDR3 protein. Seen here are approximately 910,000 distinct CDR3 sequences, around 31% observed once, and the top ten hold roughly an eighth. Sequenced here: cultured CD8+ T cells from PBMCs, sampled from culture after CMV antigen stimulation. The receptor source for this set is a human donor in good health (CMV status not recorded). Some clones in this sample may be carry-over from other donors' samples. The CDR3 runs from the conserved cysteine through the conserved F or W. Each record gives: V gene, J gene, D gene, clone size, CDR3 DNA, CDR3 protein. The D gene is left open where the match is weak. Expanded clones are given a class, and other clones once, few, many or no size at all.

>TRBV14|TRBJ2-2|NA|NA
TGTGCCAGCAGCTACACAGGGATCGCCGGGGAGCTGTTTTTT
CASSYTGIAGELFF
>TRBV7-6|TRBJ1-1|NA|NA
TGTGCCAGCAGCCCCAGCGGATACGTAGAAGCTTTCTTT
CASSPSGYVEAFF
>TRBV29-1|TRBJ1-2|NA|few
TGCAGCGTTGAAGATGGGAGGACAGACTACTATGGCTACACCTTC
CSVEDGRTDYYGYTF
>TRBV19|TRBJ2-7|NA|few
TGTGCCAGCTCCGGCAGGCGGGGGCAGGGGGAGTACGAGCAGTACTTC
CASSGRRGQGEYEQYF
>TRBV7-3|TRBJ2-1|TRBD1|once
TGTGCCAGCAGCTTAAAGGTGGGCAGGGGGTACTCCTACAATGAGCAGTTCTTC
CASSLKVGRGYSYNEQFF
>TRBV6-2/TRBV6-3|TRBJ1-6|NA|few
TGTGCCAGCAGTTACTCGCCGGGCCTGACTTCACCCCTCCACTTT
CASSYSPGLTSPLHF
>TRBV9|TRBJ2-1|NA|NA
TGTGCCAGCAGCGTAGTACATTCGGATGAGCAGTTCTTC
CASSVVHSDEQFF
>TRBV7-2|TRBJ2-7|NA|many
TGTGCCAGCAGCTTACGGGCCAAAGAGGAGCAGTACTTC
CASSLRAKEEQYF
>TRBV15|TRBJ2-1|NA|once
TGTGCCACCAGCATACGCTTGGACAGCTACAATGAGCAGTTCTTC
CATSIRLDSYNEQFF
>TRBV7-8|TRBJ2-1|TRBD1|many
TGTGCCAGCACCATCTATCCGGGACAGGGGGGCAATGAGCAGTTCTTC
CASTIYPGQGGNEQFF
>TRBV4-1|TRBJ2-1|NA|many
TGCGCCAGCAGGGGTCTGAGCTCCTACAATGAGCAGTTCTTC
CASRGLSSYNEQFF
>TRBV5-1|TRBJ2-2|NA|NA
TGCGCCAGCAGCTTGGTGTCCGAATTGGACGCCGGGGAGCTGTTTTTT
CASSLVSELDAGELFF
>TRBV7-9|TRBJ2-3|TRBD1|NA
TGTGCCAGCAGGGGGACAGGGGGTGCCACAGATACGCAGTATTTT
CASRGTGGATDTQYF
>TRBV15|TRBJ1-1|TRBD1|NA
TGTGCCACCAGCAGGGCCACAGGGGGTAACACTGAAGCTTTCTTT
CATSRATGGNTEAFF
>TRBV27|TRBJ2-7|NA|NA
TGTGCCAGCCTCGACACTCTGAGGCTCCCCTACGAGCAGTACTTC
CASLDTLRLPYEQYF
>TRBV12-3/TRBV12-4|TRBJ2-1|NA|NA
TGTGCCAGCAGTCTTTACGCCCAGGCGTTCAATGAGCAGTTCTTC
CASSLYAQAFNEQFF
>TRBV7-2|TRBJ2-2|NA|many
TGTGCCAGCAGCTCCTGGGACGCTCCGAACACCGGGGAGCTGTTTTTT
CASSSWDAPNTGELFF
>TRBV4-1|TRBJ1-6|TRBD1|once
TGCGCCAGCAGCCAGGACAGGAGTCTCAATTCACCCCTCCACTTT
CASSQDRSLNSPLHF
>TRBV4-1|TRBJ2-3|TRBD2|NA
TGCGCCAGCAGCCAAGATCCCGGGGGGGATGATACGCAGTATTTT
CASSQDPGGDDTQYF
>TRBV6-8|TRBJ2-2|NA|few
TGTGCCAGCAGTTACTCGCAGTTACCGGGAAGAGGGGAGCTGTTTTTT
CASSYSQLPGRGELFF
>TRBV27|TRBJ2-1|NA|few
TGTGCCAGCAGCCCCGCCCCCTCCTACAATGAGCAGTTCTTC
CASSPAPSYNEQFF
>TRBV27|TRBJ2-1|TRBD1|NA
TGTGCCAGCAGCTCCGGGACAGGGGGCGCCTACAATGAGCAGTTCTTC
CASSSGTGGAYNEQFF
>TRBV5-5|TRBJ1-1|NA|many
TGTGCCAGCAGCTTGAGGGTGGGAGTCACCCTGGAGATGAACACTGAAGCTTTCTTT
CASSLRVGVTLEMNTEAFF
>TRBV14|TRBJ1-2|NA|NA
TGTGCCAGCAGCCAAGATTTTCGGACAGCAGATCAGCCTAACTATGGCTACACCTTC
CASSQDFRTADQPNYGYTF
>TRBV7-4|TRBJ1-6|NA|NA
TGTGCCAGCAGCTTAGGAGTGGTCTCACCCCTCCACTTT
CASSLGVVSPLHF
>TRBV4-1|TRBJ2-5|NA|NA
TGCGCCAGCAGCCAAGGGGCAGTTTTGTACCAAGAGACCCAGTACTTC
CASSQGAVLYQETQYF
>TRBV6-2/TRBV6-3|TRBJ2-1|TRBD2|few
TGTGCCAGCAGTTACGCTAGCGGGGGTGGCAATGAGCAGTTCTTC
CASSYASGGGNEQFF
>TRBV6-5|TRBJ2-3|TRBD1|NA
TGTGTCGTTACAGGGGTGGCGGATACGCAGTATTTT
CVVTGVADTQYF
>TRBV19|TRBJ2-3|NA|NA
TGTGCCAGTAGTTCCAAAACGGGAGTCTACACAGATACGCAGTATTTT
CASSSKTGVYTDTQYF
>TRBV6-2/TRBV6-3|TRBJ2-5|TRBD2|NA
TGTGCCAGCAGTTACATAGCGGGGGCCAAAGAGACCCAGTACTTC
CASSYIAGAKETQYF
>TRBV7-9|TRBJ2-1|TRBD2|NA
TGTGCCAGCAGCTCCCGGGGGGGACACCAGACCTACAATGAGCAGTTCTTC
CASSSRGGHQTYNEQFF
>TRBV7-9|TRBJ2-1|NA|NA
TGTGCCAGCATCCTAGAGGGTTCCTACAATGAGCAGTTCTTC
CASILEGSYNEQFF
>TRBV19|TRBJ2-7|NA|few
TGTGCCAGTAGTATTTCAGGGGACTCCTACGAGCAGTACTTC
CASSISGDSYEQYF
>TRBV27|TRBJ2-1|NA|NA
TGTGCCAGCAGTCCTGGGGTAGCGTCTTACAATGAGCAGTTCTTC
CASSPGVASYNEQFF
>TRBV4-1|TRBJ1-1|NA|NA
TGCGCCAGCAGCCAAGTTTATAGGGGCCCTACTGAAGCTTTCTTT
CASSQVYRGPTEAFF
>TRBV7-2|TRBJ1-2|NA|many
TGTGCCAGCAGCTTAGTTATGCGACAGAGGGACTATGGCTACACCTTC
CASSLVMRQRDYGYTF
>TRBV12-3/TRBV12-4|TRBJ1-1|TRBD1|NA
TGTGCCAGCAGTTTAGTAGCCGGCCCGGACAGGGCCGAGGACACTGAAGCTTTCTTT
CASSLVAGPDRAEDTEAFF
>TRBV6-1|TRBJ2-1|NA|few
TGTGCCAGCAGTGATGACCTTGGTACCTACAATGAGCAGTTCTTC
CASSDDLGTYNEQFF
>TRBV28|TRBJ2-1|TRBD2|NA
TGTGCCAGCAGTTCGCTCGAGCGGGGGAACAATGAGCAGTTCTTC
CASSSLERGNNEQFF
>TRBV20-1|TRBJ2-1|TRBD1|few
TGCAGTGCTACTGGGGACAGGGTATTGACTGGTGAGCAGTTCTTC
CSATGDRVLTGEQFF